This T cell receptor (beta chain) was identified during a study of blood T cell repertoires in COVID-19. The overall study: Samples representing acute and convalescent COVID-19 were sourced from the United States, Italy and Spain.

Sequencing used immunoSEQ multiplex PCR; TCRdb keeps in-frame clones, though not all of them. The table includes under 300,000 clones, over 75% detected once. This CDR3 spans 13 amino acids. The V end was cut by 5 bases, the J end by 5 bases, with 12 bases between. Germline V gene data show CDR1 as SEHNR and CDR2 as FQNEAQ (reference sequence). The study recruited people aged roughly 18 to 100 years across 24 US areas. In its sample, this clone was seen once. The clonotype was recovered from a man between 18 and 35 years old who had recovered from COVID-19. The sequencing sample was made of PBMCs or T cells enriched from blood (not recorded which). This chain connects TRBV7-9 to TRBJ2-5, with a tentative D call TRBD2 (5 bases). The chain's CDR3 is CASSLDWLETQYF. CDR3 bases: TGTGCCAGCAGCCTGGACTGGCTGGAGACCCAGTACTTC.